This T cell receptor (beta chain) was identified in a study of neurological immune-mediated disorders. Whole-study results and caveats: There was no clinical or MRI feature that was associated with the multiple sclerosis repertoire cluster. One related-CDR3 cluster, which may be a signature, held the repertoires of 18 of 34 multiple sclerosis patients after phylogenetic grouping. CDR3 amino acid sequences of expanded clones were not shared across subjects, a result suggesting private repertoires in all groups. HTLV-1-associated myelopathy displayed the greatest TCR clonal expansion, and multiple sclerosis exhibited the smallest, lower than that of healthy controls.

This clonotype appeared many times. No antigen is known for it. From the 5' RACE reads, TCRdb called clonotypes with MiXCR, one entry per CDR3 protein. This sample has some 57,000 distinct CDR3 sequences; around 3.4% occur once, and the top ten carry approximately 7.1%. The sequencing sample was made of PBMCs. This TCR came from a woman aged 55-70 years with multiple sclerosis.

Here the CDR3 reads CASSLADRPTYEQYF. CDR3 coding DNA: TGTGCCAGCAGCTTGGCTGACAGACCAACCTACGAGCAGTACTTC. V gene TRBV7-8 combines with J gene TRBJ2-7; the D gene is possibly TRBD1 (5 bases). Germline V gives CDR1 SGHVS, CDR2 FQNEAQ. The CDR3 consists of 15 residues. Trimming left V 3 bases short and J 2 bases short, with 14 bases between. The full variable domain, its missing parts supplied by reference TRBV7-8 and TRBJ2-7, is GAGVSQSPRYKVAKRGQDVALRCDPISGHVSLFWYQQALGQGPEFLTYFQNEAQLDKSGLPSDRFFAERPEGSVSTLKIQRTQQEDSAVYLCASSLADRPTYEQYFGPGTRLTVT.